Given below is one T cell receptor beta chain in context. The data derive from a study of blood T cell repertoires in COVID-19. Study overall: PBMCs, B-cell-depleted T cells, or T cells were the source of the cDNA or gDNA that made up the material.

Trimming pared 8 bases from V and 7 bases from J, leaving 14 bases between. CDR3 length: 13 residues. Per germline, CDR1 MDHEN and CDR2 SYDVKM. TCRdb's copy holds only in-frame clones and misses some; the assay was immunoSEQ multiplex PCR. The table records about 200,000 clones, around four fifths of them present only once. The source is a human donor in a cohort sampled during active COVID-19. The chain combines TRBV28 with TRBJ1-4; D may be TRBD1 (5 bases). The sequenced sample consisted of peripheral blood. CDR3 DNA: TGTGCCAGCTACACCGTCGGGGGTGAAAAACTGTTTTTT. Its protein product is CASYTVGGEKLFF.